This T cell receptor (beta chain) originates from a study of regulatory T cells in long-lasting Graves disease (dated by TCRdb to about 2021). The study in broad terms: In the newly diagnosed Graves' disease group, patients had been taking antithyroid drugs for less than 3 months. Peripheral blood TCR sequencing and RNA sequencing compared persistent Graves' disease patients with newly diagnosed Graves' disease patients. The study took place in China and was registered as a clinical trial. A total of around 35 samples underwent TCR sequencing, from roughly 13 patients with persistent Graves' disease and 20 patients with newly diagnosed Graves' disease.

The study at large found these results: Only peripheral blood was studied, because thyroid tissue, the primary lesion, was inaccessible. Persistent disease showed preferential use of TRBV28, TRBJ1-2 and TRBJ2-5, whereas newly diagnosed disease favored TRBV20-1 and TRBJ2-1. The authors noted that the small sample size was a limitation that may lower accuracy. Persistent Graves' disease patients showed lower TCR Shannon entropy and fewer highly expanded clones than newly diagnosed patients, suggesting clonal expansion. More public clonotypes were shared among persistent patients (2,741) than among newly diagnosed patients (966). Only the TCR beta chain was sequenced and analyzed.

Regarding this clonotype: This receptor's antigen is unknown. No per-base quality is available; no much larger clone lies one base away.

In the paper's terms, the time point label means: newly diagnosed GD, antithyroid drugs for less than 3 months. RNA was extracted from PBMCs in TRIzol for both TCR sequencing and RNA sequencing. The diagnosis of Graves' disease was made according to American Thyroid Association guidelines. The patients came from an endocrinology department in Xi'an, China. Each patient gave approximately 9 milliliters of peripheral blood, collected in an EDTA anticoagulant tube. Ficoll Paque Plus density gradient separation was used to isolate PBMCs, and no additional T cell sorting was done. RNA quality was checked with an Agilent 2100 Bioanalyzer and agarose gel, and concentration with a NanoDrop 2000. Including cysteine and phenylalanine, the CDR3 has 14 amino acids. The retained sequence is limited to the CDR3, 42 bases, with the frame set at the first base. Looking up the germline V gene (reference sequence) yields CDR1 MNHEY and CDR2 SMNVEV. V sheds 7 bases and J sheds 3 bases, leaving 15 bases between their ends.

Libraries came from multiplex PCR. The reads were generated on an Illumina HiSeq 4000. iRepertoire HTBI primers and Arm-PCR amplification of CDR3 regions were used to construct TCR beta libraries. PCR products were gel purified before sequencing. Per the original workflow: Gene usage analysis of CDR3 amino acid clonotypes relied on the approximately 60 TRBV and 12 to 15 TRBJ segments identified across samples. Filtered high-quality paired reads were merged into contigs using COPE and FqMerger. BLAST was used to align contigs to IMGT TRBV, TRBD and TRBJ reference genes, with CDR3 defined following IMGT. Highly expanded clones were defined as clonotypes with a frequency above 0.1%. Repertoire diversity was measured by Shannon entropy, and V-J evenness by the Gini coefficient. A clonotype found in more than one individual was treated as public. The raw public reads went through TCRdb reprocessing: fastp at Q25, MiXCR clone calling, in-frame beta chains kept. Identical CDR3 proteins give one entry, which carries the most common genes and DNA. Clone size and V and J calls follow TCRdb, not the original study. The sample table contains hundreds of thousands of distinct CDR3 sequences; only one count was recorded for roughly 15% of them. The biggest ten clones account for under 20% of the sample.

The sample also formed part of further work on T cells in Graves' hyperthyroidism and ophthalmopathy. As the second study states: Stable Graves' hyperthyroidism was defined as the absence of progression to ophthalmopathy over 18 months of follow-up. The hyperthyroidism patients were between 18 and 65 years old and newly diagnosed, with a disease duration of less than 2 months. The study excluded patients with uncontrolled infections, other autoimmune diseases, pregnancy or lactation. Diagnoses relied on clinical symptoms, serum thyroxine and TRAb, thyroid ultrasound and orbital computed tomography. A first-round RT-PCR of the TCR CDR3 used the HTBI primer set with the Qiagen OneStep RT-PCR kit. Most expanded thyroid clonotypes (frequency above 0.001) were also detected in blood, a finding suggesting that blood repertoires may reflect thyroid immune responses. A model built on a 13 V-J signature distinguished ophthalmopathy from stable hyperthyroidism, reaching roughly 88% sensitivity and under 84% specificity in cross-validation and 80%/75% in testing. During validation, the model predicted progression to ophthalmopathy a median of approximately 6 months ahead of onset, with approximately 71% sensitivity and roughly 72% specificity. To identify TCR V-J signatures that set the groups apart, the researchers used a discovery cohort of about a hundred patients, made up of 40 to 45 with Graves' ophthalmopathy and 57 with stable Graves' hyperthyroidism. Whether ophthalmopathy could be predicted prospectively was tested in an independent validation cohort made up of roughly 19 hyperthyroidism patients plus 17 patients who later progressed to ophthalmopathy. The 95 to 100 discovery patients were randomly divided into training and test sets at a 7:3 ratio. In addition, the study compared T-cell repertoires in thyroid tissue and in blood from over 5 Graves' hyperthyroidism patients. Once sampling was done, hyperthyroidism patients were given methimazole at a starting dose of 30 mg daily, whereas ophthalmopathy patients were given high-dose intravenous methylprednisolone. A second multiplex PCR round built the libraries, followed by size selection and purification. The libraries were sequenced on an Illumina HiSeq2000 using paired-end 100 bp reads. SOAPnuke was used to process the raw data, throwing out any read that contained adapters or uncalled bases, had a mean Phred below 15, or lacked an exact constant-primer or identifier match. COPE v1.2.5 was used to merge the high-quality paired reads, and each unique nucleotide sequence was defined as a clonotype. Clonotypes were aligned to IMGT TRBV, TRBD and TRBJ reference segments using MiTCR v1.1. The analysis included only V-J combinations with a frequency above 0.0001, which together covered more than 98% of the repertoires. A TCS score was defined as the ratio of F50 (clonal expansion) to E x V (chaos), with BLOSUM62-based TCRdist applied between CDR3 peptides within each V-J. Welch's t-statistics and random forest reduced 500 to 550 V-J features to about 12, which were used in a naive Bayes classifier (R e1071). Sample size was not statistically predetermined, and investigators were not blinded to group allocation. The paper reports TCR Vbeta CDR3 sequencing of over 130 peripheral blood samples: some 41 ophthalmopathy, some 80 hyperthyroidism and approximately 17 progressor patients.

This clonotype was obtained from a woman in her twenties or thirties with Graves disease. Donor details come from another sample of the same person, matched by shared clones. The chain is encoded by TRBV27 joined to TRBJ1-1, with the D gene call left open. This specimen was peripheral blood mononuclear cells (PBMCs), taken at new diagnosis, from a patient treated with antithyroid drugs. Here the CDR3 is given as CASKSRTGYTEAFF. In nucleotides, the sequence is TGTGCCAGCAAATCACGGACGGGCTACACTGAAGCTTTCTTT.